This is a list of T cell receptor beta chains from one sample in a study of shared clonotypes between healthy human individuals. The protocol was immunoSEQ multiplex PCR, while the TCRdb copy is restricted to in-frame clones and leaves out a portion. The sample consists of about 1.5 million clones, approximately 97% of them appearing once. The sample comprised naive CD4+ T cells sorted from blood. Receptors were obtained from a man younger than 45 in good health. CDR3s include the opening cysteine and the closing phenylalanine or tryptophan. A D gene is named only where the DNA matches it firmly. Expanded clones are given a class, and other clones once, few, many or no size at all.

J | length | D | V | size | DNA | CDR3
TRBJ2-5 | 13 | . | TRBV7-2 | . | TGTGCCAGCAGCCCCCGGGGATGGGAGACCCAGTACTTC | CASSPRGWETQYF
TRBJ2-2 | 15 | TRBD1 | TRBV6-1 | . | TGTGCCAGCAATCGAGGGGGCGCGAACACCGGGGAGCTGTTTTTT | CASNRGGANTGELFF
TRBJ2-1 | 13 | TRBD2 | TRBV28 | . | TGTGCCAGCAATAGCGGGGTGTACAATGAGCAGTTCTTC | CASNSGVYNEQFF
TRBJ2-7 | 11 | . | TRBV18 | . | TGTGCCAGCTCACCAAACTACGAGCAGTACTTC | CASSPNYEQYF
TRBJ2-1 | 12 | TRBD1 | TRBV11-3 | few | TGTGCCAGCAGCCCAGGGGGCAATGAGCAGTTCTTC | CASSPGGNEQFF
TRBJ2-5 | 16 | TRBD2 | TRBV19 | . | TGTGCCAGTAGTAGGGGACTAGCGGGAGCTCTAGAGACCCAGTACTTC | CASSRGLAGALETQYF
TRBJ2-6 | 14 | . | TRBV10-3 | . | TGTGCCATCACCCCCGGGGCTGGGGCCAACGTCCTGACTTTC | CAITPGAGANVLTF
TRBJ2-1 | 13 | . | TRBV2 | . | TGTGCCAGCAGTGAGCAGGGTTGGAGTGAGCAGTTCTTC | CASSEQGWSEQFF
TRBJ2-7 | 13 | TRBD2 | TRBV29-1 | . | TGCAGCGTAGCGGGACGGCTGACCTACGAGCAGTACTTC | CSVAGRLTYEQYF
TRBJ2-7 | 16 | TRBD1 | TRBV5-1 | . | TGCGCCAGCAGCGGAGGGGGACAGGGGATCTCCTACGAGCAGTACTTC | CASSGGGQGISYEQYF
TRBJ1-4 | 16 | TRBD1 | TRBV18 | . | TGTGCCAGCTCACCGGGGGACAGTGCAACTAATGAAAAACTGTTTTTT | CASSPGDSATNEKLFF
TRBJ2-1 | 15 | . | TRBV9 | . | TGTGCCAGCACCCAGGGCAGGGGCACCTACAATGAGCAGTTCTTC | CASTQGRGTYNEQFF
TRBJ1-1 | 15 | . | TRBV18 | . | TGTGCCAGCTCACCAATAACAGGAATGAACACTGAAGCTTTCTTT | CASSPITGMNTEAFF
TRBJ1-4 | 15 | TRBD1 | TRBV7-2 | . | TGTGCCAGCAGCCCCCGGGACAGAATTAATGAAAAACTGTTTTTT | CASSPRDRINEKLFF